The rows below give T cell receptor beta chains drawn from one sample of a study of T cells in Graves' hyperthyroidism and ophthalmopathy. TCRdb recomputed calls from the multiplex PCR reads with MiXCR, one row per CDR3 protein. Here the sample spans approximately 870,000 distinct CDR3 sequences, around 39% being singletons. The sample consisted of blood. Receptors were obtained from a man younger than 35 with Graves' hyperthyroidism. CDR3s include the opening cysteine and the closing phenylalanine or tryptophan. Each record gives: CDR3 length, V gene, CDR3 protein.

>17|TRBV12-3/TRBV12-4
CASSHLQGIGAGTEAFF
>15|TRBV7-9
CASSQGKGAGTEAFF
>18|TRBV15
CATSREMAQEREWEEQYF
>13|TRBV6-5
CASRSPVEETQYF
>15|TRBV7-9
CASSLKTSGANVLTF
>14|TRBV24-1
CATSKNSGANVLTF
>15|TRBV10-3
CAISPGQISNQPQHF
>17|TRBV20-1
CSARSPGTSGLIGELFF
>14|TRBV12-3/TRBV12-4
CASRQGAFNQPQHF
>16|TRBV5-6
CASSRRFWDRELGYTF
>15|TRBV12-3/TRBV12-4
CASSTSGRGFSPLHF
>11|TRBV29-1
CSVETGQGNTF
>15|TRBV19
CASSIWGYSNQPQHF
>15|TRBV9
CASSHGRTANEKLFF
>15|TRBV7-2
CASSDPGQGEETQYF
>13|TRBV11-3
CASSFRGSHEQYF
>12|TRBV12-3/TRBV12-4
CASSFRGFEAFF
>15|TRBV2
CASKEEGVLDQPQHF
>14|TRBV2
CASRLGTGGQPQHF
>17|TRBV20-1
CSARGSSGGANTGELFF
>12|TRBV20-1
CSASGTNYEQYF
>14|TRBV9
CASSVTVAEDTIYF
>14|TRBV12-3/TRBV12-4
CASSPYRESETQYF
>12|TRBV10-3
CAISGQDSPLHF
>14|TRBV20-1
CSASKAGGRETQYF
>14|TRBV10-3
CAISAAGLGQPQHF
>11|TRBV29-1
CSVEDQNEQFF